Reported below is one T cell receptor beta chain. Its target antigen remains unknown. No much larger clonotype is one base removed from it; base qualities were not supplied. The method behind the library was the immunoSEQ multiplex PCR assay. For the multiplex PCR, a mixture combining 60 forward primers for TCR Vbeta segments and 13 reverse primers for TCR Jbeta segments was used. The CDR3 region of rearranged TCR beta genes was amplified from genomic DNA with a multiplex PCR assay. Amplified TCR beta libraries were sequenced as 87-base-pair reads on the Illumina HiSeq System. The paper's data handling went like this. A later analysis tallied about 77 million unique TCR beta chains across the 610 or so repertoires, and approximately 12 million of those chains were shared by two or more donors. To remove PCR and sequencing errors, raw reads were error-corrected and collapsed into unique sequences using a nearest-neighbor algorithm that merged closely related sequences. V, D and J gene segments were assigned by aligning CDR3 sequences to IMGT reference sequences. For a sequence to be retained, at least a six-nucleotide match to both a V gene segment and a J gene segment was required. A rearrangement counted as productive if the CDR3 had no stop codons and remained in frame with V and J, and every other rearrangement counted as non-productive. CDR3 was defined according to IMGT convention as the region running from the second conserved V-encoded cysteine to the conserved J-encoded phenylalanine. Sequences without an unambiguous match to a single V gene segment were excluded from the earlier analysis of about 640 of the donors. In an earlier analysis of more than 500 of the donors, a V segment was called functional when productive rearrangements were above 56.7%, and segregating when the standard deviation between donors exceeded 5%. To diagnose cytomegalovirus status from the catalog of TCR beta chain sequences, a statistical classification framework was built. In a later analysis, TCR nucleotide sequences were compared against IMGT/GENE-DB human TR gene sequences so that V and J genes could be assigned. In a later analysis, CDR3 sequences and most-parsimonious VDJ recombination scenarios were assigned using the TCRdist pipeline. A later analysis defined each TCR beta chain by its CDR3 amino acid sequence plus V-gene family, and excluded reads lacking a unique V-gene family. To address suspected cross-contamination and a sequencing artifact, a later analysis removed over 500 highly shared, low-generation-probability nucleotide sequences. In a later analysis, a clonal expansion index for each public chain was calculated from normalized within-repertoire ranks of inferred template counts. A later analysis computed generation probabilities with a VDJ recombination model fitted to out-of-frame rearrangements, and checked the results against IGoR. Hypergeometric tests were used in a later analysis to score TCR-TCR, TCR-HLA and TCR-CMV co-occurrence, with a repertoire-size bias correction applied to the TCR pairs. In a later analysis, false discovery rates were estimated by permuting HLA or CMV assignments 20 times. In a later analysis, co-occurring TCRs were grouped with DBSCAN, and TCRdist sequence similarity was added when clustering was performed within HLA-allele-positive subsets. Repertoires with fewer than 30,000 or more than 120,000 public chains, plus five repertoires with anomalous nucleotide sharing, were excluded from co-occurrence clustering. TCRdb obtained this table from immuneACCESS and retained in-frame rearrangements with V and J assigned. These tables miss some clones; where compared with another copy, unresolved V genes account for less than half of the shortfall, and the remainder is unexplained. V and J calls plus clone size are reproduced from that table; the DNA served to infer D and trimming. Within this sample are tens of thousands of clones, with roughly 80% of them counted one time only. Clones ranked in the top ten supply approximately 3% of the sample.

In total, fewer than 750 healthy bone marrow donors made up the cohort. At the time of sampling, every cohort member was nominally healthy, though immune exposures that went unrecorded were likely present. The donor tested CMV seronegative, placing the donor among the 352 seronegative members of the cohort. A peripheral blood sample was provided by each donor, and peripheral blood mononuclear cells were used for TCR beta sequencing. The Qiagen DNeasy Blood Extraction Kit was used to extract genomic DNA from the blood cell samples. This record belongs to a study of cytomegalovirus exposure and HLA in healthy donors (dated by TCRdb to 2017 to 2019). Regarding the research as a whole: An earlier analysis of approximately 640 of the donors reported more than 250 Gb of sequence data and around 120 million unique TCR beta sequences from about 179 million T cells. An early release that covered some 630 HLA-typed donors contained 250 to 350 gigabases of sequencing data and 75 million to 100 million unique TCR sequences. Among the roughly 400 genotyped donors, 75% to 90% belonged to the genetic ancestry cluster associated with self-reported Caucasian donors. The aim of the study was to test whether cataloging public T cell receptors could identify signatures of past pathogen exposure. Using immunosequencing, the study profiled T cell repertoires from 666 subjects and related those repertoires to cytomegalovirus serostatus. A separate validation cohort of more than 100 different subjects was used in addition to the approximately 670-subject first cohort. High-throughput TCR immunosequencing, statistical association of individual TCRs with disease status, and machine learning were combined to predict cytomegalovirus infection status. A later analysis re-analyzed previously published TCR beta repertoires from approximately 700 donors and added high-resolution HLA genotyping to study TCR occurrence patterns. The later analysis used no new phenotypic data to find candidate immune exposures, relying instead on TCR beta sequences and their occurrence across donors. An earlier analysis of some 500 of the donors used high-throughput TCR beta sequencing to judge whether each TCR beta V gene segment behaved as functional or pseudogenic. Donor age, sex, ethnicity and CMV serostatus were compiled alongside the repertoire data. Genome-wide SNP genotypes for about 55% of the 666 donors were used in a later genetic analysis, which treated that subset as a discovery cohort. All discovery cohort repertoires had been generated on a single sequencing platform. Class I and class II HLA loci were covered by the typing at four-digit resolution. Typing coverage varied by locus: about 629-630 donors for A, B, C, DRB1 and DQB1; more than 500 for DQA1; approximately 610 for DPA1; under 490 for DPB1. A handful of DR-DQ haplotypes were handled as single units for association and clustering because linkage in the cohort was strong. Among about 360 genotyped donors of the cohort, an average of approximately 250,000 unique TCR beta nucleotide sequences were sequenced per donor, approximately 20% of them non-productive. Summary of the overall study and its limitations: Most CMV-associated TCR beta chains appeared to be HLA-restricted in a later analysis, and the HLA associations seemed to be driven largely by CMV exposure. In a later analysis, HLA-associated TCR beta chains were found to be more clonally expanded and to have lower generation probabilities than equally common non-associated chains. The study listed approximately 160 TCR beta chains as associated with cytomegalovirus. A further reported finding was that TCR beta sequences accurately predicted the HLA-A and HLA-B alleles for most subjects in the first cohort. A later analysis found that TCR association rates varied across HLA loci, with DRB1 alleles showing the most associated TCRs and HLA-C alleles the fewest. Across donors, most TCR sequences were observed very rarely, whereas some public TCRs were present in many individuals. According to a later genetic analysis, donors in an Asian-associated ancestry cluster had fewer N-insertions in productive TCRs than the roughly 670-donor mean. According to the authors, the approach could potentially be generalized to other disease states and immunological phenotypes. A later analysis reported that several top co-occurrence clusters appeared linked to parvovirus B19, influenza, CMV and Epstein-Barr virus. A later analysis associated 16,951 TCR beta sequences with specific HLA alleles at a false discovery rate of 0.05. The presence/absence analyses assumed that sequencing depth was roughly uniform across donors, and that assumption may not be true. Only TCR beta chains were sequenced in this cohort, and the absence of alpha or paired-chain data limited detectable features. When HLA alleles, especially DR and DQ, strongly co-occurred, attributing TCR associations to individual alleles was difficult. HLA typing was unavailable for some donors at each locus, so association tests used only the typed subset. A cluster of highly shared sequence variants was judged likely to be a technical artifact of the sequencing pipeline. A few of the identified cytomegalovirus-associated TCR beta chains were confirmed in vitro to be specific for cytomegalovirus antigens. Correlated functional status among segregating V segments might reflect linkage disequilibrium, but an unknown experimental factor could not be ruled out. Some 16 rarely observed V segments, including chromosome 9 orphons, were excluded from the earlier analysis of about 610 of the donors because counts were too low. In a later genetic analysis, a missense DCLRE1C variant was associated with V-gene and J-gene trimming of TCR beta chains, and the association was replicated in an independent cohort. Immune exposure information for the cohort was limited to CMV serostatus. The classifier was reported to diagnose cytomegalovirus status with high specificity and sensitivity in both the original cohort and the validation cohort. Because the 87-base-pair reads could not distinguish some IMGT-functional V segments, including TRBV6-2 and TRBV6-3, those segments were excluded. In an earlier analysis of 500 to 650 of the donors, most TCR beta V segments appeared in productive rearrangements about 87% or about 30% of the time, broadly matching IMGT annotations.

Counted from cysteine to phenylalanine, this CDR3 has 17 amino acids. The entry retains the CDR3 DNA only, 51 bases that are in frame from base 1. After removal of 3 bases from V and 2 bases from J, the junction retains 7 bases not matched to a gene. Taken from the germline V gene (reference sequence), the CDR1 and CDR2 loops are LNHDA and SQIVND. The sample was PBMCs. The clonotype comes from a man in his forties or fifties in good health and CMV-seronegative. The sequence joins TRBV19 to TRBJ2-2; 9 bases in the middle match TRBD1. The DNA reads as follows: TGTGCCAGTAGTATGCATTGGGACAGGGTAAACACCGGGGAGCTGTTTTTT. It translates as CASSMHWDRVNTGELFF.